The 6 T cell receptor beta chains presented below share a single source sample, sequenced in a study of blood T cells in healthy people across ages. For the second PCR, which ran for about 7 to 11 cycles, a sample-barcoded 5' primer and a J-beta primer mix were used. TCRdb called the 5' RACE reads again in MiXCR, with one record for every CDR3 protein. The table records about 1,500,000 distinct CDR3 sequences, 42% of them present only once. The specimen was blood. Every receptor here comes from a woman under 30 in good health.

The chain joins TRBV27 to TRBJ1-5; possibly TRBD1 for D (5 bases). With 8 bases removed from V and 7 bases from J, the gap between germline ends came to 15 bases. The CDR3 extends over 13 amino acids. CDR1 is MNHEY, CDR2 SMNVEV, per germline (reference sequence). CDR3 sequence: CASSGQGHQPQHF. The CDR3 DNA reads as TGTGCCAGCTCGGGGCAGGGTCACCAGCCCCAGCATTTT.

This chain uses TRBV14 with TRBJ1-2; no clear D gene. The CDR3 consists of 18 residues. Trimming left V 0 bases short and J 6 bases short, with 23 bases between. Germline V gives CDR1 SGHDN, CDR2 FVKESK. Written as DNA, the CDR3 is TGTGCCAGCAGCCAAGATTTCCGCGCGCCGACAACTTCGGATGGCTACACCTTC. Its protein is CASSQDFRAPTTSDGYTF.

CDR3 in amino acids: CASSGPLRDTQYF. CDR3 in DNA: TGTGCCAGCAGTGGGCCCCTCAGGGATACGCAGTATTTT. The rearrangement joins TRBV6-1 to TRBJ2-3; no firm D call. Trimming shortened V by 4 bases and J by 6 bases, and 11 bases separated the two germline ends. Germline V gene sequence: CDR1 MNHNS, CDR2 SASEGT. The length of the CDR3 is 13 residues.

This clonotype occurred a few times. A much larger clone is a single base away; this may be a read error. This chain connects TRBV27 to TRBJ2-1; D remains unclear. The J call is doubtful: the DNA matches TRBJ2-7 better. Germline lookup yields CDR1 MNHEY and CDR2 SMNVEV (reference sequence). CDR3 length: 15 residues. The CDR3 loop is CASSLSVSSYNEQYF. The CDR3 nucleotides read TGTGCCAGCAGTTTATCGGTCAGCTCCTACAATGAGCAGTACTTC.

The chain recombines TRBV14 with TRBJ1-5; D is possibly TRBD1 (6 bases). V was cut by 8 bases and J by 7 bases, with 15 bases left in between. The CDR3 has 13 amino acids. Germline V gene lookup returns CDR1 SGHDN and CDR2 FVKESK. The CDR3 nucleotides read TGTGCCAGCGCCATGGGGGCCGGGCAGCCCCAGCATTTT. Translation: CASAMGAGQPQHF. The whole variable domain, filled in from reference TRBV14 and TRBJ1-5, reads EAGVTQFPSHSVIEKGQTVTLRCDPISGHDNLYWYRRVMGKEIKFLLHFVKESKQDESGMPNNRFLAERTGGTYSTLKVQPAELEDSGVYFCASAMGAGQPQHFGDGTRLSIL.

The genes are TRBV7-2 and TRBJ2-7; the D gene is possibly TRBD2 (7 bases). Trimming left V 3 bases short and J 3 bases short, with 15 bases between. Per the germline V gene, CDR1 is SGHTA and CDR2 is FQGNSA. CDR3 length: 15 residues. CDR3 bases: TGTGCCAGCAGCTTGCATGGGGGGGCAGTCTACGAGCAGTACTTC. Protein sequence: CASSLHGGAVYEQYF.